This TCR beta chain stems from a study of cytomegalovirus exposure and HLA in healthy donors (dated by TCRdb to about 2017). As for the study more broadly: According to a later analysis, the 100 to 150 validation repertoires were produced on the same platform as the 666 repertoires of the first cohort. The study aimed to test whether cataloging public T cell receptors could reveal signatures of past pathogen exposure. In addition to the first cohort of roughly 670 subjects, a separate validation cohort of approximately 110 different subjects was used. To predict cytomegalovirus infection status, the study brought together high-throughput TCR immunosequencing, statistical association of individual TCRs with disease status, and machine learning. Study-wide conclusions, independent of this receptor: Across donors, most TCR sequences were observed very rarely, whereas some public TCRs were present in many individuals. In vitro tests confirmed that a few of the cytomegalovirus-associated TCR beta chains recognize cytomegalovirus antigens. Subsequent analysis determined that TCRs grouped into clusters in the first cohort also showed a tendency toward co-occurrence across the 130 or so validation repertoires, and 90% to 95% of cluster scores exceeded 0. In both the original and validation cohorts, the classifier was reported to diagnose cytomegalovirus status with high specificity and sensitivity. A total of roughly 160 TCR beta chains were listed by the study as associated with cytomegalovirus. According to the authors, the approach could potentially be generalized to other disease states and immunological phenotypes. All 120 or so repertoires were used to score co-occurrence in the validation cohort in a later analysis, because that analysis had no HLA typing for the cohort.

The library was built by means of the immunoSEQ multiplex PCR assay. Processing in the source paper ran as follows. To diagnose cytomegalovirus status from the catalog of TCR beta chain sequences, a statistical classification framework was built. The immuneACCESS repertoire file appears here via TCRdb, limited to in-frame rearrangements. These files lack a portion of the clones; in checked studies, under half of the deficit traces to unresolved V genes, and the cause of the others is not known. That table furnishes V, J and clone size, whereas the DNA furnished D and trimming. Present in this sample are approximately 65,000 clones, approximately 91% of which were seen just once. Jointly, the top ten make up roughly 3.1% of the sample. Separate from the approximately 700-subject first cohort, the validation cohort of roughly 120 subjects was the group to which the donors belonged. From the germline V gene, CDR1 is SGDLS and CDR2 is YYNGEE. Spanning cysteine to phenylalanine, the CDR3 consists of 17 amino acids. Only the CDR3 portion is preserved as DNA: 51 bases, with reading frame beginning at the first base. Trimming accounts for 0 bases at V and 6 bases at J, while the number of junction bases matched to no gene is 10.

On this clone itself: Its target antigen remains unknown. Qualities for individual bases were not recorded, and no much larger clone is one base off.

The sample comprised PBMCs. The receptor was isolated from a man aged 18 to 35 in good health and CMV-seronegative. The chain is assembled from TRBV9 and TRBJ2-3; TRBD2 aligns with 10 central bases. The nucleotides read TGTGCCAGCAGCGTAGATGCTAGCGGGAGCCTTTGGGATACGCAGTATTTT. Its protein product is CASSVDASGSLWDTQYF. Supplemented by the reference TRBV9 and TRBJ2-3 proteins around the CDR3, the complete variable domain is DSGVTQTPKHLITATGQRVTLRCSPRSGDLSVYWYQQSLDQGLQFLIQYYNGEERAKGNILERFSAQQFPDLHSELNLSSLELGDSALYFCASSVDASGSLWDTQYFGPGTRLTVL.